This T cell receptor beta chain was sequenced during a study of T cells after yellow fever vaccination. Overall study: The fractions with low cell numbers were processed using SMART-Seq v4 Ultra Low Input.

Production of TCR cDNA was by 5'RACE template switching, which also added a universal primer site and UMIs. TCRdb ran MiXCR on the 5' RACE reads and lists one entry per CDR3 protein. The table lists about 350,000 distinct CDR3 sequences, 9.5% to 15% of them singletons. Study outcomes and limitations: FACS-sorted repertoires could harbor abundant contaminating bulk-population clonotypes. After the booster, 96% of CD4 and approximately 87% of CD8 primary-response clones were re-detected.

This clonotype was observed a handful of times. Its antigen is as yet unknown. This CDR3 spans 15 amino acids. Germline CDR1 reads MNHEY; CDR2 reads SVGAGI. The V end lost 2 bases, the J end lost 7 bases, and 12 bases lay between the germline ends. The J gene is TRBJ1-6, the V gene TRBV6-5, with D possibly TRBD1 on 6 matching bases. This specimen was CD4+ T cells sorted from PBMCs, taken 15 days after the yellow fever booster vaccination. The sequence was collected from a man aged 18 to 35 who received the YFV17D yellow fever vaccine. CDR3 sequence (DNA): TGTGCCAGCAGTTACAGGGGGTCGAAGAATTCACCCCTCCACTTT. Protein sequence: CASSYRGSKNSPLHF.